This T cell receptor beta chain was identified in a study of CD8 T cells in ankylosing spondylitis. In making TCR beta libraries, quantitative 5'-RACE with molecular barcodes was used. From the 5' RACE reads, TCRdb called clonotypes with MiXCR, one entry per CDR3 protein. The sample shows 700,000 to 1,000,000 distinct CDR3 sequences, roughly 12% of them seen only once. Overall study results and limits: The disease-linked clones had a CD8+ phenotype and low blood frequencies. Researchers reportedly found disease-linked clones significantly enriched in matched ankylosing spondylitis synovial fluid. About 8 highly homologous variants made up a TCR beta motif that seemed to typify ankylosing spondylitis blood.

Comments on this clonotype: The target antigen is unknown.

The sample consisted of blood, either unsorted or a sorted T cell fraction (not recorded which). The sequence was collected from a male donor with ankylosing spondylitis.

CDR3 bases: TGCAGTGCTGTATGGTCGGGGACGGGAGGTCCCTCCTACGAGCAGTACTTC. This encodes CSAVWSGTGGPSYEQYF. This chain connects TRBV20-1 to TRBJ2-7, with 7 bases lining up with TRBD2. The CDR3 runs 17 residues. The V gene end was trimmed by 5 bases and the J gene end by 0 bases; junction bases not matched to a gene: 16. CDR1 and CDR2 from the germline V gene are DFQATT and SNEGSKA (reference sequence).